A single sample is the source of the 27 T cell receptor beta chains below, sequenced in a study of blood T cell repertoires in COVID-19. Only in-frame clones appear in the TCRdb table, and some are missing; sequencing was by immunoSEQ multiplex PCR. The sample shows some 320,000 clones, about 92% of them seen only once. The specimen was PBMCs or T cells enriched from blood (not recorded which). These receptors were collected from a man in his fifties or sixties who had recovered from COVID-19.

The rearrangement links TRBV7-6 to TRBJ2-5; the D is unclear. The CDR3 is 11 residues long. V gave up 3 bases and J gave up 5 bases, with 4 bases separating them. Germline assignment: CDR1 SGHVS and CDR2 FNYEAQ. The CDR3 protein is CASSFGETQYF. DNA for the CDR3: TGTGCCAGCAGCTTCGGGGAGACCCAGTACTTC.

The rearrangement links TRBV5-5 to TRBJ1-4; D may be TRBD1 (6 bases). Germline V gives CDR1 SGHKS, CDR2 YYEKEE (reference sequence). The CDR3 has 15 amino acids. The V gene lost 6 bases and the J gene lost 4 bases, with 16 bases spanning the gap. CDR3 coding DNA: TGTGCCAGCACCACAGGGTTTACACTTAATGAAAAACTGTTTTTT. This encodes CASTTGFTLNEKLFF.

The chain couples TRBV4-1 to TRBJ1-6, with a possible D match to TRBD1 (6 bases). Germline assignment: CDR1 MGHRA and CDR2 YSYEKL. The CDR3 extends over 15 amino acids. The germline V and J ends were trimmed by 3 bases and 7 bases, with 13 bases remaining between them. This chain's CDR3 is CASSHSSGDNSPLHF. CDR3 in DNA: TGCGCCAGCAGCCATAGTTCAGGGGACAATTCACCCCTCCACTTT.

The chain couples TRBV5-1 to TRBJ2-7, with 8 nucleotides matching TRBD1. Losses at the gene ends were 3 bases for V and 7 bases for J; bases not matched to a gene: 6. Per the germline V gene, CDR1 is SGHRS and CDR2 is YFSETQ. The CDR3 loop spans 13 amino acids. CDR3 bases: TGCGCCAGCAGCTCAGGACAGGGCTTTGAGCAGTACTTC. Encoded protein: CASSSGQGFEQYF.

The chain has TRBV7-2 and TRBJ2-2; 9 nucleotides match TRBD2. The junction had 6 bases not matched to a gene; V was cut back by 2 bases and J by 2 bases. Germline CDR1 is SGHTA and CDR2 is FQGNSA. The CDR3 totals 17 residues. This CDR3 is CASSLWVAGVNTGELFF. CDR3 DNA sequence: TGTGCCAGCAGCTTATGGGTAGCGGGGGTTAACACCGGGGAGCTGTTTTTT.

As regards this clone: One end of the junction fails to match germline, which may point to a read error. DNA for the CDR3: TGTGCCAGCCGTGAGACAGGAACCTCTGGAAACACCATATATTTT. This codes for CASRETGTSGNTIYF. The chain has TRBV25-1 and TRBJ1-3; D might be TRBD1 (6 bases). Germline V gene data show CDR1 as MGHDK and CDR2 as SYGVNS. The CDR3 extends over 15 amino acids.

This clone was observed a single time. CDR3 sequence: CASSFRQGGAKNIQYF. Here the CDR3 DNA reads TGTGCCAGCAGCTTCCGACAGGGGGGAGCCAAAAACATTCAGTACTTC. This chain uses TRBV7-2 with TRBJ2-4, with 9 bases that match TRBD1. The germline V gene has CDR1 SGHTA and CDR2 FQGNSA. V dropped 3 bases and J dropped 0; count of bases not matched to a gene: 3. This CDR3 region has 16 residues.

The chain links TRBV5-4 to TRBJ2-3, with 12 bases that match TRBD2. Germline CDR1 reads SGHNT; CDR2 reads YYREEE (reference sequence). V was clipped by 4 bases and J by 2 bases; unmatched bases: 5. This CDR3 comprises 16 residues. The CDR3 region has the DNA TGTGCCAGCAGCGCACCTAGCGGGAGGGTCACAGATACGCAGTATTTT. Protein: CASSAPSGRVTDTQYF.

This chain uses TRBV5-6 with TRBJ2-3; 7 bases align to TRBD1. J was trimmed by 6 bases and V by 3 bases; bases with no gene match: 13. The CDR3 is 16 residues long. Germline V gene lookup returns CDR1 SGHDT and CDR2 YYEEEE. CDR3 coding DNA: TGTGCCAGCAGCTCGACAGGGCGCAAAACGTGGGATACGCAGTATTTT. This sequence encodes CASSSTGRKTWDTQYF.

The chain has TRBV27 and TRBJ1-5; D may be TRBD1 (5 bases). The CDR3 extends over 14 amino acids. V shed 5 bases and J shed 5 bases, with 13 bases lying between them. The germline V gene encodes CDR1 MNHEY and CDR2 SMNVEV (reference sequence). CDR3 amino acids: CASSHQGLDQPQHF. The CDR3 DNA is TGTGCCAGCAGTCATCAGGGTCTGGATCAGCCCCAGCATTTT.

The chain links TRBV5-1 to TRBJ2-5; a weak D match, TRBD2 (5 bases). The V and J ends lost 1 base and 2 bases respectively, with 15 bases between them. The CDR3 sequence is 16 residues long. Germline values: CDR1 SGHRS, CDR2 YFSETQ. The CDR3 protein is CASSLTFPGRQETQYF. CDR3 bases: TGCGCCAGCAGCTTGACGTTTCCGGGGAGACAAGAGACCCAGTACTTC.

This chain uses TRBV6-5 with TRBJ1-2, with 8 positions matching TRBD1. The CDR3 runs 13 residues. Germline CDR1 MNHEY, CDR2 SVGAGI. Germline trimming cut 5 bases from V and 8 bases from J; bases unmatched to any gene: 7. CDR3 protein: CASSHGQGGGYTF. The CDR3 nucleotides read TGTGCCAGCAGTCACGGACAGGGAGGGGGCTACACCTTC.

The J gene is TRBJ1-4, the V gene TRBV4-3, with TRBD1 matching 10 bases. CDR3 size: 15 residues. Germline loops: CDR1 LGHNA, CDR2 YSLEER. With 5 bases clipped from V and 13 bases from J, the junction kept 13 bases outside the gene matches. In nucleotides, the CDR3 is TGCGCCAGCAGCACGACAGGGGGCCCCCCTAGAGGACTGTTTTTT. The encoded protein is CASSTTGGPPRGLFF.

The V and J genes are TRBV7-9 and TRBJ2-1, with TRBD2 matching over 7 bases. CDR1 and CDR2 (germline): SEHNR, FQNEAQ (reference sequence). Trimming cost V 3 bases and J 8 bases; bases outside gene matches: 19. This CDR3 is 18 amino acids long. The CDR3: CASSLASGGGSTFDEQFF. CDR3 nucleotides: TGTGCCAGCAGCTTGGCTAGCGGTGGGGGTTCCACTTTCGATGAGCAGTTCTTC.

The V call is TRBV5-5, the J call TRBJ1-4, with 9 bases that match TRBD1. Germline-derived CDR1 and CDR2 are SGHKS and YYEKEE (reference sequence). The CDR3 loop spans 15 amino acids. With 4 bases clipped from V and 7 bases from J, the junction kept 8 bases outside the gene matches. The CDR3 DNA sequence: TGTGCCAGCAGCGGGGGGACAGGGTCTTTTGAAAAACTGTTTTTT. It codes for CASSGGTGSFEKLFF.

CDR3 sequence reads: CASSSNYRGLDYGYTF. The DNA of the CDR3 is TGTGCCAGCAGCTCCAACTACAGGGGGCTCGACTATGGCTACACCTTC. The chain employs TRBV7-9 and TRBJ1-2; 9 positions match TRBD1. V lost 4 bases, J lost 3 bases, and 9 bases stayed unmatched. Germline V gene data show CDR1 as SEHNR and CDR2 as FQNEAQ (reference sequence). The CDR3 runs to 16 residues.

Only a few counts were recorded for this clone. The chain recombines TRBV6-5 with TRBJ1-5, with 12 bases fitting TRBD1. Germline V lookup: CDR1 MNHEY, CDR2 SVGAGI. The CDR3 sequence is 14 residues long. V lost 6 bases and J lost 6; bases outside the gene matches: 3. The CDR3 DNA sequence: TGTGCCAGCAGGGGACAGGGGGCGGCTCAGCCCCAGCATTTT. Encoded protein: CASRGQGAAQPQHF.

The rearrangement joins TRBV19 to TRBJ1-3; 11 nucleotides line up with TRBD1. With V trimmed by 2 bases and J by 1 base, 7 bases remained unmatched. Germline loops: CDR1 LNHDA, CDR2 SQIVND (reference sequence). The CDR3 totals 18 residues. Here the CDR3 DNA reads TGTGCCAGTAGTATACAGGACAGGGGGCAGCTTTCTGGAAACACCATATATTTT. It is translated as CASSIQDRGQLSGNTIYF.

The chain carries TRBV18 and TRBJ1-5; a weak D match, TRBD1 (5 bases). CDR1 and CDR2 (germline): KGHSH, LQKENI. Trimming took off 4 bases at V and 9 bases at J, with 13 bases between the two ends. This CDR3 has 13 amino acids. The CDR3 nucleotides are TGTGCCAGCTCACGTGTCGGGGGGGGGCCCCAGCATTTT. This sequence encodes CASSRVGGGPQHF.

The CDR3 coding sequence is TGTGCCATCGAAGGACAGAGCTCCTATAATTCACCCCTCCACTTT. This codes for CAIEGQSSYNSPLHF. The rearrangement joins TRBV7-9 to TRBJ1-6; a possible D gene is TRBD1 (6 bases). V was cut by 10 bases and J by 0 bases, with 13 bases left in between. Germline CDR1 and CDR2: SEHNR and FQNEAQ (reference sequence). The CDR3 is 15 amino acids.

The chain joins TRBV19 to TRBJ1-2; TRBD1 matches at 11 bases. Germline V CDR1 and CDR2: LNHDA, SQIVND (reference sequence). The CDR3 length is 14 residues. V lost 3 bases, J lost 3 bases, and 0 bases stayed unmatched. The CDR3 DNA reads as TGTGCCAGTAGTATGGGACAGGGGGACTATGGCTACACCTTC. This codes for CASSMGQGDYGYTF.

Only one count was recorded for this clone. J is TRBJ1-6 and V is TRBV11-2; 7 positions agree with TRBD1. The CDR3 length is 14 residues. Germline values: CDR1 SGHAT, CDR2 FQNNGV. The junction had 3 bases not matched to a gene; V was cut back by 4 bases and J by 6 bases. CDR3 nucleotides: TGTGCCAGCAGCTCGGGACAGTTTAATTCACCCCTCCACTTT. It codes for CASSSGQFNSPLHF. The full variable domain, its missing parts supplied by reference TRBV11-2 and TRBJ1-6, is EAGVAQSPRYKIIEKRQSVAFWCNPISGHATLYWYQQILGQGPKLLIQFQNNGVVDDSQLPKDRFSAERLKGVDSTLKIQPAKLEDSAVYLCASSSGQFNSPLHFGNGTRLTVT.

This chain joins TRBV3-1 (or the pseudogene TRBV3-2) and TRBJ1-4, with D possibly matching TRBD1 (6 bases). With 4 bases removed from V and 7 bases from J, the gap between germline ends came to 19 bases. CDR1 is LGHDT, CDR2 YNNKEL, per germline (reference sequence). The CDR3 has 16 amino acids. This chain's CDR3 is CASSPISIQGLEKLFF. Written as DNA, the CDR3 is TGTGCCAGCAGCCCTATTTCGATACAGGGCCTTGAAAAACTGTTTTTT.

In DNA form, the CDR3 reads TGTGCCAGCAGCTCACTGACAGGTTTGGCTAACTATGGCTACACCTTC. As protein: CASSSLTGLANYGYTF. The chain combines TRBV7-9 with TRBJ1-2; the D gene is possibly TRBD1 (6 bases). The CDR3 is made up of 16 amino acids. CDR1 is SEHNR, CDR2 FQNEAQ, per germline (reference sequence). The ends were cut back, 4 bases at V and 0 bases at J, with 15 bases in the middle.

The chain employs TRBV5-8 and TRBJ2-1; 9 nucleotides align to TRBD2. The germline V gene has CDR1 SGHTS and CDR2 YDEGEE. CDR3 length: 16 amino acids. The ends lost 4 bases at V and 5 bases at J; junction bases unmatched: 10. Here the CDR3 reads CASSNLAGVIDNEQFF. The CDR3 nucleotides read TGTGCCAGCAGCAACTTAGCGGGGGTTATCGACAATGAGCAGTTCTTC.

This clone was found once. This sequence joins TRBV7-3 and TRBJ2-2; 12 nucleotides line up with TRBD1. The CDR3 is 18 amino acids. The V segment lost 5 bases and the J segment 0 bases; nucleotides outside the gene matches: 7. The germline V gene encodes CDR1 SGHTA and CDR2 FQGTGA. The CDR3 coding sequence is TGTGCCAGCAGCACCCGGGACAGGGGGCTCGCGAACACCGGGGAGCTGTTTTTT. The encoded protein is CASSTRDRGLANTGELFF.

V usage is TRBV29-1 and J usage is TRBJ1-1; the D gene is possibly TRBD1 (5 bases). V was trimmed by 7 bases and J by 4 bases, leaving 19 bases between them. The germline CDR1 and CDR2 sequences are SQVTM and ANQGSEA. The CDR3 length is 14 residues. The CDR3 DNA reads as TGCAGCGCCCACGGGGGGGGAGTAGGCACTGAAGCTTTCTTT. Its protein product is CSAHGGGVGTEAFF.